The source of this TCR beta chain is a study of OX40 agonist ivuxolimab in advanced cancers. Describing the broader study: Ivuxolimab was a fully human IgG2 agonistic monoclonal antibody targeting the costimulatory receptor OX40 (CD134). Intravenous ivuxolimab was administered to patients every 2 weeks at six dose levels: 0.01, 0.1, 0.3, 1.5, 3 and 10 mg/kg. Of the 50 or so patients in dose escalation, about 20 had hepatocellular carcinoma, about 15 had melanoma, 9 had renal cell carcinoma and 9 had head and neck cancer. The dose-escalation cohort was roughly 83% male with a mean age of roughly 62 years, ranging from roughly 20 to 85. Prior anti-PD-1, anti-PD-L1 or anti-CTLA-4 therapy was permitted, and checkpoint inhibitors had been received by 30% to 40% of dose-escalation patients. Three dose-escalation patients achieved partial responses, one with hepatocellular carcinoma and two with cutaneous melanoma. Peripheral TCRbeta sequencing aimed to test whether ivuxolimab altered TCR sequence diversity and caused clonal T-cell expansion. The paper describes the monotherapy dose-escalation part (N ≈ 49 patients) of the phase I trial of ivuxolimab. Paper-wide results and their limitations: After ivuxolimab, more expanded clones were found on average in CD8+ T cells than in CD4+ T cells. Antigen specificity was not determined for the clonally expanded peripheral T cells. In partial responders in the 0.1-3.0 mg/kg groups, normalized peripheral clonal expansion was found to be among the lowest, especially among CD8+ T cells. Clonal expansion of both CD4+ and CD8+ blood T cells was observed from baseline to week 6 at doses 0.1 to 3.0 mg/kg. Low levels of normalized T-cell clonal expansion were also seen in some nonresponding patients.

Patients with a history of autoimmune disease or receiving systemic immunosuppression were excluded from the trial. Peripheral blood for TCR sequencing was collected from all dose cohorts at baseline, on cycle 4 day 1, and on cycle 7 day 1. Samples came from an open-label, multicenter, first-in-human phase I dose-escalation trial of ivuxolimab. Adults with locally advanced or metastatic head and neck squamous cell, hepatocellular, melanoma or renal cell carcinoma were enrolled in the trial. Before TCR sequencing, CD4+ T cells and CD8+ T cells from peripheral blood were sorted into separate populations. Genomic DNA was isolated from the sorted cells so that the TCRbeta CDR3 region could be sequenced. The immunoSEQ Assay was used for sequencing of TCRbeta CDR3 regions. Held by TCRdb, this immuneACCESS table contains in-frame sequences only and omits some clones. Under half of the omission traces to an unresolved V gene where checked; the cause of the rest is unknown. Across this sample there are thousands of clones, with roughly 70% seen only once. Of the sample, just over 35% is held by the ten largest clones.

On this clone: Its antigen is unknown. One junction end disagrees with the germline gene, perhaps due to a read error.

CDR1 and CDR2 are read off the germline V gene (reference sequence) as PRHDT and FYEKMQ. The CDR3 starts with the cysteine, ends with the phenylalanine, and has 14 residues. The only DNA kept is the CDR3, 42 bases in frame from the first base. The sequence came from an adult with an advanced solid tumor such as melanoma, head and neck, liver or kidney cancer. The receptor chain draws on TRBV13 and TRBJ2-7; 7 junctional bases match TRBD1. Here the sequenced sample was CD4+ or CD8+ T cells sorted from blood, taken in a trial of the OX40 agonist ivuxolimab. This receptor carries the CDR3 CVSSSVDRTYEQYF. The DNA sequence is TGTGTCAGCAGCTCCGTGGACAGGACCTACGAGCAGTACTTC. The full variable domain, with segments outside the CDR3 supplied by the reference TRBV13 and TRBJ2-7 proteins, appears as AAGVIQSPRHLIKEKRETATLKCYPIPRHDTVYWYQQGPGQDPQFLISFYEKMQSDKGSIPDRFSAQQFSDYHSELNMSSLELGDSALYFCVSSSVDRTYEQYFGPGTRLTVT.